Listed below are T cell receptor beta chains from one sample, sequenced in a study of molecular identifiers for immune sequencing clone quantification. MiXCR, run by TCRdb on the PCR reads, gives a single entry per CDR3 protein. The repertoire holds 40,000 to 65,000 distinct CDR3 sequences, with approximately 34% as singletons. The sequenced material came from naive CD8+ T cells from blood, with Jurkat cell RNA spiked in. The receptors were sampled from a human donor in good health. Some libraries in this study had Jurkat cell RNA spiked in. Each CDR3 is given with its conserved first and last residue. A D gene is named only where the DNA matches it firmly. A row's size may be missing; if present it is once, few, many or a size class.

size,V,J,D,DNA,CDR3
NA,TRBV27,TRBJ2-7,NA,TGTGCCAGCAGTTTGACACTCACCTACGAGCAGTACTTC,CASSLTLTYEQYF
NA,TRBV7-2,TRBJ2-3,TRBD2,TGTGCCAGCAGCCATCTCTTAGCGGGATGGGCCGCAGATACGCAGTATTTT,CASSHLLAGWAADTQYF
many,TRBV6-6,TRBJ2-7,TRBD2,TGTGCCAGCAGTTACTCGGGACTAGTCTACGAGCAGTACTTC,CASSYSGLVYEQYF
few,TRBV6-2/TRBV6-3,TRBJ2-1,TRBD2,TGTGCCAGCGGTCCGAGCGGGATGGGGGTTGAGCAGTTCTTC,CASGPSGMGVEQFF
few,TRBV7-9,TRBJ1-1,TRBD1,TGTGCCAGCAGCGAAACACAGGGGGCAGGGACTGAAGCTTTCTTT,CASSETQGAGTEAFF
few,TRBV12-5,TRBJ2-2,NA,TGTGCTAGCCAAAACCTCCAGGGGGAGCTGTTTTTT,CASQNLQGELFF
few,TRBV5-6,TRBJ1-5,TRBD1,TGTGCCAGCAGTTTCGGACAGGGGGGATTTAAGCCCCAGCATTTT,CASSFGQGGFKPQHF
many,TRBV20-1,TRBJ2-4,NA,TGCAGTGCTAGCGTCTTGCCCTGGTCATCAGCCAAAAACATTCAGTACTTC,CSASVLPWSSAKNIQYF
NA,TRBV20-1,TRBJ2-3,NA,TGCAGTGCTAGAGTCGGATCCGGGGATACGCAGTATTTT,CSARVGSGDTQYF
NA,TRBV7-9,TRBJ2-1,NA,TGTGCCAGCAGTGCAAGGGAGCCCCCATACAATGAGCAGTTCTTC,CASSAREPPYNEQFF
few,TRBV12-3/TRBV12-4,TRBJ2-7,NA,TGTGCCAGCAGTGACCCAACAGGGAACCCGATCTACGAGCAGTACTTC,CASSDPTGNPIYEQYF
NA,TRBV14,TRBJ1-5,TRBD1,TGTGCCAGCAGCTCGGGACAGGGGGGCAATCAGCCCCAGCATTTT,CASSSGQGGNQPQHF
few,TRBV28,TRBJ2-1,NA,TGTGCCAGCAGTTTACCTAGTTTAGGTTACAATGAGCAGTTCTTC,CASSLPSLGYNEQFF
NA,TRBV7-9,TRBJ2-7,TRBD1,TGTGCCAGCAGCGGGGCTGGGACAGGGGCCTACGAGCAGTACTTC,CASSGAGTGAYEQYF
NA,TRBV5-4,TRBJ2-7,NA,TGTGCCAGCAGCCCGTTCGAAAGCTCCTACGAGCAGTACTTC,CASSPFESSYEQYF
NA,TRBV19,TRBJ1-5,TRBD1,TGTGCCAGTTGTATCGGACAGGGGTCCCAGCATTTT,CASCIGQGSQHF
many,TRBV7-9,TRBJ2-7,TRBD1,TGTGCCAGCAGCCCACCGGGACAGACCTACGAGCAGTACTTC,CASSPPGQTYEQYF
NA,TRBV6-2/TRBV6-3,TRBJ1-5,NA,TGTGCCAGCAAGTGCACCCTAAGTCAGCCCCAGCACTTT,CASKCTLSQPQHF
few,TRBV2,TRBJ2-1,NA,TGTGCCACCCTACTCCCTCACAATGAGCAGTTCTTC,CATLLPHNEQFF
many,TRBV7-6,TRBJ1-1,NA,TGTGCCAGCACCCCAGGTCACAGGAACACTGAAGCTTTCTTT,CASTPGHRNTEAFF
many,TRBV28,TRBJ2-7,TRBD2,TGTGCCAGCAGAGGACTAGCGGGAGGTCACGAGCAGTACTTC,CASRGLAGGHEQYF
few,TRBV7-9,TRBJ2-3,NA,TGTGCCAGCAGCTTCACATCTAGCACAGATACGCAGTATTTT,CASSFTSSTDTQYF
few,TRBV28,TRBJ2-5,TRBD1,TGTGCCAGCAGTTTTAGGGACAGGGGTTCCACCGACCAAGAGACCCAGTACTTC,CASSFRDRGSTDQETQYF
few,TRBV27,TRBJ2-7,TRBD2,TGTGCCAGCAGTTCGGGGGGTCTCAACGAGCAGTACTTC,CASSSGGLNEQYF
many,TRBV7-8,TRBJ2-3,NA,TGTGCCAGCAGCCCAAACTGGGGACAAGATACGCAGTATTTT,CASSPNWGQDTQYF
NA,TRBV7-9,TRBJ2-7,TRBD1,TGTGCCAGCAGCTATCCGGACAGGGGAGAGTACGAGCAGTACTTC,CASSYPDRGEYEQYF
NA,TRBV5-1,TRBJ1-2,TRBD1,TGCGCCAGCAGCTTAACAGGGGGCATCGACTATGGCTACACCTTC,CASSLTGGIDYGYTF
NA,TRBV5-3,TRBJ2-4,NA,TGTGCCAGCAGCGGACCCAAAAACATTCAGTACTTC,CASSGPKNIQYF
NA,TRBV5-4,TRBJ2-1,NA,TGTGCCAGCAGCTTCATTACAGGGAAACGCAATGAGCAGTTCTTC,CASSFITGKRNEQFF
few,TRBV5-5,TRBJ2-7,TRBD1,TGTGCCAGCAGCTTGCTGTCGTTCCGGGACAGCTCCTACGAGCAGTACTTC,CASSLLSFRDSSYEQYF
NA,TRBV6-2/TRBV6-3,TRBJ2-1,TRBD1,TGTGCCAGCCGGGACAGGGTCAACCAAGGCCTTAGCTTC,CASRDRVNQGLSF
NA,TRBV2,TRBJ2-3,NA,TGTGCCATTCCGGGACAATCGACAGATACGCAGTATTTT,CAIPGQSTDTQYF
few,TRBV12-3/TRBV12-4,TRBJ2-7,NA,TGTGCCAGCAGTTTAGCGGGGGCGACCTACGAGCAGTACTTC,CASSLAGATYEQYF
NA,TRBV4-1,TRBJ2-1,NA,TGCGCCAGCAGCCGTGGTGCCTACAATGAGCAGTTCTTC,CASSRGAYNEQFF
NA,TRBV11-2,TRBJ2-7,NA,TGTGCCAGCAGCTTAGATGGCGGCCAGTTCTTCGAGCAGTACTTC,CASSLDGGQFFEQYF
few,TRBV11-2,TRBJ2-1,NA,TGTGCCAGCAGCCCCAGGACGCTAAATGAGCAGTTCTTC,CASSPRTLNEQFF
few,TRBV6-1,TRBJ1-5,NA,TGTGCCAGCAGGCAGGGTCAGCAGCCCCAGCATTTT,CASRQGQQPQHF
NA,TRBV4-2,TRBJ2-5,TRBD2,TGTGCCAGCAGCCAAGACATAACTAGCGGCCAAGAGACCCAGTACTTC,CASSQDITSGQETQYF
NA,TRBV10-3,TRBJ2-7,NA,TGTGCCATCAGTGAAACCCCGAAGGGGAACTACAAGCAGTACTTC,CAISETPKGNYKQYF
few,TRBV27,TRBJ2-6,TRBD1,TGTGCCAGCAGTTTGTGGGGACAGCAATACCACTCTGGGGCCAACGTCCTGACTTTC,CASSLWGQQYHSGANVLTF
few,TRBV12-3/TRBV12-4,TRBJ2-5,NA,TGTGCCAGCAGTTTTTTTCAGGGCGGGAAAGAGACCCAGTACTTC,CASSFFQGGKETQYF
many,TRBV6-6,TRBJ1-2,NA,TGTGCCAGCAGTCTAAGGTCCCACTATGGCTACACCTTC,CASSLRSHYGYTF
few,TRBV3-1,TRBJ2-1,TRBD2,TGTGCCAGCAGCCAAGCACCGGGGGGGGAGCAGTTCTTC,CASSQAPGGEQFF
few,TRBV11-2,TRBJ2-7,NA,TGTGCCAGCAGCTTAGAGGGGCAGGGCTTAGAGCAGTACTTC,CASSLEGQGLEQYF
NA,TRBV28,TRBJ2-7,TRBD2,TGTGCCAGCAGTATTAGCGGGAGGGCCCACGAGCAGTACTTC,CASSISGRAHEQYF
few,TRBV28,TRBJ2-3,TRBD2,TGTGCCAGCAGTTTAAAACTAGCGGGCCGCACAGATACGCAGTATTTT,CASSLKLAGRTDTQYF
NA,TRBV2,TRBJ2-3,TRBD1,TGTGCCAGCAGTACAACAGGGACAGATTCGCAGTATTTT,CASSTTGTDSQYF
few,TRBV6-1,TRBJ2-3,TRBD2,TGTGCCAGCAGTGAAGCAGTTCGGGAGGCCCCAGATACGCAGTATTTT,CASSEAVREAPDTQYF
few,TRBV28,TRBJ2-7,NA,TGTGCCAGCAGTTCGGGGCGATCCTACGAGCAGTACTTC,CASSSGRSYEQYF
many,TRBV20-1,TRBJ2-7,NA,TGCAGTGCCAGAGAGAGTGGGTGGGCAACCTACGAGCAGTACTTC,CSARESGWATYEQYF